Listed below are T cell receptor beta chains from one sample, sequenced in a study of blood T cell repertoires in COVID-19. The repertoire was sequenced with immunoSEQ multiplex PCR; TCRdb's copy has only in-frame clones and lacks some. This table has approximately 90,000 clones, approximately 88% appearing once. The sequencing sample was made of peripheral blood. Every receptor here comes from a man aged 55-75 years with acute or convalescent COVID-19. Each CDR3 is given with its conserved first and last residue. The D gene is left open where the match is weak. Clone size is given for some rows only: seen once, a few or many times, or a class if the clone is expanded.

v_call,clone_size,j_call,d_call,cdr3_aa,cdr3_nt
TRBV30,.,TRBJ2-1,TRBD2,CAWRFSGMRNEQFF,TGTGCCTGGAGATTTAGCGGGATGCGCAATGAGCAGTTCTTC
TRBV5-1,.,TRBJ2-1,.,CASSYSGGVYNEQFF,TGCGCCAGCAGCTACTCCGGGGGAGTTTACAATGAGCAGTTCTTC
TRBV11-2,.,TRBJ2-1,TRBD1,CASSPAGTARTNEQFF,TGTGCCAGCAGCCCCGCCGGGACAGCAAGGACCAATGAGCAGTTCTTC
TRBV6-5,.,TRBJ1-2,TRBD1,CASSPTGGGYGYTF,TGTGCCAGCAGTCCGACAGGGGGGGGCTATGGCTACACCTTC
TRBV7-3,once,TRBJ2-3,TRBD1,CASSLIRTGYPSTDTQYF,TGTGCCAGCAGCTTAATTCGGACAGGGTACCCCAGCACAGATACGCAGTATTTT
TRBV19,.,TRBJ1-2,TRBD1,CASLDRVNYGYTF,TGTGCCAGTCTCGACAGGGTCAACTATGGCTACACCTTC
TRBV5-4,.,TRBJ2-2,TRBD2,CATKSSGRNTGELFF,TGTGCCACCAAATCTAGCGGGCGAAACACCGGGGAGCTGTTTTTT
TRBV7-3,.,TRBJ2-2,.,CASSIPGQNTGELFF,TGTGCCAGCAGCATACCGGGACAGAACACCGGGGAGCTGTTTTTT
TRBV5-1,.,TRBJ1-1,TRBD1,CASSPSGQLYNTEAFF,TGCGCCAGCAGCCCGTCGGGACAGCTTTATAACACTGAAGCTTTCTTT
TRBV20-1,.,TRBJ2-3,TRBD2,CSASISGGADTQYF,TGCAGTGCTAGTATTAGCGGGGGAGCAGATACGCAGTATTTT
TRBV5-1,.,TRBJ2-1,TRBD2,CASSSGLAGGRSYNEQFF,TGCGCCAGCAGCTCGGGACTAGCGGGAGGACGGTCCTACAATGAGCAGTTCTTC
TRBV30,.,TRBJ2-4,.,CAWRFTGNIQYF,TGTGCCTGGAGGTTCACAGGGAACATTCAGTACTTC
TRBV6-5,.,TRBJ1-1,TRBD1,CASSLPGGLGTEAFF,TGTGCCAGCAGTCTCCCAGGGGGCTTAGGCACTGAAGCTTTCTTT
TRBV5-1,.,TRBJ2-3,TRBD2,CASSFLGLAGDTGDTQYF,TGCGCCAGCAGCTTTTTGGGACTAGCGGGGGACACCGGGGATACGCAGTATTTT
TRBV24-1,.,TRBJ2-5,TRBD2,CATSGASGSETQYF,TGTGCCACCAGTGGAGCTAGCGGGAGTGAGACCCAGTACTTC
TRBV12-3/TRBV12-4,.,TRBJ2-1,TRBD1,CASRPTGGEQFF,TGTGCCAGCAGACCCACAGGGGGCGAGCAGTTCTTC
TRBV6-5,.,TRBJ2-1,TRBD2,CASRDGRFDEQFF,TGTGCCAGCCGGGACGGGAGGTTCGATGAGCAGTTCTTC
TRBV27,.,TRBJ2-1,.,CASSPSAYNEQFF,TGTGCCAGCAGTCCCAGCGCCTACAATGAGCAGTTCTTC
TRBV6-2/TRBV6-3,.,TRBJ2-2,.,CASSYTIGELFF,TGTGCCAGCAGTTACACTATCGGGGAGCTGTTTTTT
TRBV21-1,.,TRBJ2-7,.,CASSLDPPGLGEQYF,TGTGCCAGCAGCTTAGATCCTCCAGGGCTAGGCGAGCAGTACTTC
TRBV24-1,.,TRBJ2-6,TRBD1,CATSDTTGAGANVLTF,TGTGCCACCAGTGACACGACAGGGGCTGGGGCCAACGTCCTGACTTTC
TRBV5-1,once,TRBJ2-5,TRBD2,CASNRGLNSGELQETQYF,TGCGCCAGCAATCGAGGGTTGAATAGCGGGGAGCTCCAAGAGACCCAGTACTTC
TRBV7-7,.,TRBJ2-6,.,CASSKGSGANVLTF,TGTGCCAGCAGCAAGGGGTCTGGGGCCAACGTCCTGACTTTC
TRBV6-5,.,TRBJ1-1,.,CASEGNTEAFF,TGTGCCAGCGAGGGAAACACTGAAGCTTTCTTT
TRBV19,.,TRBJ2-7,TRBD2,CASSALAGVGEQYF,TGTGCCAGTAGTGCACTAGCGGGAGTTGGCGAGCAGTACTTC
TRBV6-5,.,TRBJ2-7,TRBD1,CAGTGGAGTYEQYF,TGTGCCGGAACAGGGGGCGCTGGGACCTACGAGCAGTACTTC
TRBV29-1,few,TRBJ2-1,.,CSVGVVGVENEQFF,TGCAGCGTCGGGGTTGTGGGAGTGGAGAATGAGCAGTTCTTC
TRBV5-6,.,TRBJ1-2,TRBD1,CASSSQGINYGYTF,TGTGCCAGCAGCTCACAGGGGATTAACTATGGCTACACCTTC
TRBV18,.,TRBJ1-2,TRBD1,CASSPPTGIYGYTF,TGTGCCAGCTCACCCCCGACAGGGATTTATGGCTACACCTTC
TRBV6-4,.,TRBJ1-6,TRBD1,CASREGQGLDNSPLHF,TGTGCCAGCAGGGAGGGACAGGGGCTGGATAATTCACCCCTCCACTTT
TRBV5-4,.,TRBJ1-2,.,CASSLGRNYGYTF,TGTGCCAGCAGCTTGGGCAGGAACTATGGCTACACCTTC
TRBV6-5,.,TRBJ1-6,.,CASTTGSSYNSPLHF,TGTGCCAGCACCACAGGGAGCTCCTATAATTCACCCCTCCACTTT
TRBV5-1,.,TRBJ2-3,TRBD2,CASSPGLAGGPYTQYF,TGCGCCAGCAGCCCGGGACTAGCGGGGGGGCCGTATACGCAGTATTTT